The clone carrying this T cell receptor beta chain was seen at least ten times. TCR beta CDR3 sequences were amplified from RNA transcripts. First-round RT-PCR of the TCR CDR3 relied on the HTBI primer set. TCRdb re-called the multiplex PCR reads through MiXCR, storing one row per CDR3 protein. The table lists fewer than 200,000 distinct CDR3 sequences, about 18% of them singletons, with 25% to 30% in the top ten. This entry comes from a study of T cells in Graves' hyperthyroidism and ophthalmopathy. CDR3 length equals 14 residues. Trimming cost V 4 bases and J 4 bases, with 15 bases left between them. Germline V gives CDR1 SGHRS, CDR2 YFSETQ.

The chain uses TRBV5-1 and TRBJ2-7, with D tentatively TRBD1 (6 bases). This receptor was taken from a woman aged 50 to 65 with Graves' hyperthyroidism. Sequencing was done on a sample of blood. The CDR3 is CASSLRGHTYEQYF. CDR3 DNA: TGCGCCAGCAGCCTCCGGGGACATACTTACGAGCAGTACTTC.